This T cell receptor (beta chain) was identified during a study of blood T cell repertoires in COVID-19. Background on the study: Samples of COVID-19 (acute and convalescent) were obtained from the United States, Italy and Spain. Nucleic acid was either cDNA or gDNA, and it came from T cells, B-cell-depleted T cells, or PBMCs.

How the authors handled the data: From reference gene primer amplification, estimates of nucleated cell counts were derived. Libraries were prepared by immunoSEQ multiplex PCR; TCRdb keeps only in-frame clonotypes and omits some of them. For V, J and clone size, that table is used; D and trimming come from the DNA. The table includes about 100,000 clones, about 90% detected once. The V end was cut by 5 bases, the J end by 0 bases, with 14 bases between. The CDR3 has 16 residues. The V gene's germline CDR1 is LNHDA and CDR2 SQIVND (reference sequence). The chain links TRBV19 to TRBJ1-5, with a possible D match to TRBD1 (6 bases). This clonotype was obtained from a man in his forties or fifties with acute or convalescent COVID-19. Source material: peripheral blood. The CDR3 reads CASSPSTGLSNQPQHF. The CDR3, as DNA: TGTGCCAGTAGTCCTTCGACAGGACTTAGCAATCAGCCCCAGCATTTT.